Presented here are 7 T cell receptor beta chains from one specimen sequenced in a study of T cells in Graves' hyperthyroidism and ophthalmopathy. Amplification yielded TCR beta CDR3 regions, with RNA transcripts as the source. The TCR CDR3 first-round RT-PCR relied on the HTBI primer set. In TCRdb, the multiplex PCR reads were re-called with MiXCR into one record per CDR3 protein. The table includes nearly 600,000 distinct CDR3 sequences, more than 13% detected once. The sequencing input was blood. These receptors originate from a woman between 18 and 29 years old with Graves' ophthalmopathy.

The V call is TRBV27, the J call TRBJ1-1; D call uncertain. In germline, CDR1 is MNHEY, CDR2 SMNVEV (reference sequence). V was shortened by 5 bases and J by 1 base, with 8 bases between the two germline ends. The CDR3 totals 13 residues. As DNA, the CDR3 is TGTGCCAGCAGTGTGACGACGAACACTGAAGCTTTCTTT. It specifies CASSVTTNTEAFF.

This clonotype was seen a handful of times. The chain recombines TRBV19 with TRBJ1-1, with D tentatively TRBD1 (5 bases). The CDR3 length is 14 residues. The V gene's germline CDR1 is LNHDA and CDR2 SQIVND (reference sequence). With 5 bases removed from V and 0 bases from J, the gap between germline ends came to 10 bases. The CDR3 loop is CASSSPGVNTEAFF. CDR3 sequence (DNA): TGTGCCAGTAGTTCACCGGGGGTGAACACTGAAGCTTTCTTT.

The chain joins TRBV3-1 to TRBJ2-7; 10 bases map to TRBD2. Germline V lookup: CDR1 LGHDT, CDR2 YNNKEL (reference sequence). There are 15 residues in the CDR3. V gave up 4 bases and J gave up 2 bases; unmatched junction bases: 5. In DNA form, the CDR3 reads TGTGCCAGCAGCCCCACTAGCGGGGCAACCTACGAGCAGTACTTC. It encodes CASSPTSGATYEQYF.

This clonotype was detected only a few times. The chain employs TRBV11-3 and TRBJ1-1; D is unresolved. This CDR3 has 15 amino acids. From germline, CDR1 is SGHNT and CDR2 YENEEA. Deletions cut 5 bases from V and 1 base from J, with 14 bases between. In DNA form, the CDR3 reads TGTGCCAGCAGCCCATTGAAAGGGAAGAACACTGAAGCTTTCTTT. Residues: CASSPLKGKNTEAFF. Full variable domain (remainder filled in from reference TRBV11-3 and TRBJ1-1): EAGVVQSPRYKIIEKKQPVAFWCNPISGHNTLYWYLQNLGQGPELLIRYENEEAVDDSQLPKDRFSAERLKGVDSTLKIQPAELGDSAVYLCASSPLKGKNTEAFFGQGTRLTVV.

The chain combines TRBV5-8 with TRBJ2-5, with D hard to call. Germline CDR1 SGHTS, CDR2 YDEGEE. CDR3 length equals 17 residues. Deletions cut 4 bases from V and 4 bases from J, with 23 bases between. The CDR3 protein is CASSQEDNLRLGETQYF. The DNA of the CDR3 is TGTGCCAGCAGCCAAGAAGACAATTTACGGCTAGGAGAGACCCAGTACTTC.

This clonotype came up a few times. V usage is TRBV5-4 and J usage is TRBJ2-3; D remains ambiguous. Trimming stripped 4 bases from V and 5 bases from J, with 11 bases between. This CDR3 is 13 amino acids long. The germline CDR1 and CDR2 sequences are SGHNT and YYREEE (reference sequence). The CDR3 nucleotides are TGTGCCAGCAGCCACCCGACGCAAGATACGCAGTATTTT. Protein: CASSHPTQDTQYF. Combining the CDR3 with reference TRBV5-4 and TRBJ2-3 gives the whole variable domain ETGVTQSPTHLIKTRGQQVTLRCSSQSGHNTVSWYQQALGQGPQFIFQYYREEENGRGNFPPRFSGLQFPNYSSELNVNALELDDSALYLCASSHPTQDTQYFGPGTRLTVL.

This chain links TRBV14 with TRBJ2-3; 13 bases match TRBD2. The CDR3 is made up of 17 amino acids. The germline V gene has CDR1 SGHDN and CDR2 FVKESK. Trimming cost V 2 bases and J 5 bases; bases outside gene matches: 7. The CDR3 DNA is TGTGCCAGCAGCCAAATAAGACTAGCGGGAGGTCGAGATACGCAGTATTTT. It translates to CASSQIRLAGGRDTQYF.